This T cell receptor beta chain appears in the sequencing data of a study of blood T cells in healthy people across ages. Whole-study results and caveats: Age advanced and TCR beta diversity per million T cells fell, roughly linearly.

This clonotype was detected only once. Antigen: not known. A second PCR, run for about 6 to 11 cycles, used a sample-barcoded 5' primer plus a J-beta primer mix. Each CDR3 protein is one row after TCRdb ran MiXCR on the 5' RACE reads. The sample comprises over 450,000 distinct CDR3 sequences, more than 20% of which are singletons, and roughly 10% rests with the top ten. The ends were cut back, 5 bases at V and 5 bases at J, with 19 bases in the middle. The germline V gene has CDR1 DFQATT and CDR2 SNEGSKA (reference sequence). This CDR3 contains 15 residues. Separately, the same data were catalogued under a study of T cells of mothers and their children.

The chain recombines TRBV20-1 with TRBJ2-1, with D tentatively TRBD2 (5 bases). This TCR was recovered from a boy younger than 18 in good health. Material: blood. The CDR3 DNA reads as TGCAGTGCTTCCTCTCTGGGAGACTACAACAATGAGCAGTTCTTC. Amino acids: CSASSLGDYNNEQFF.